This T cell receptor beta chain is from a study of CXCR3-negative and CXCR3-positive naive CD8 T cells. Preparation of TRB cDNA libraries relied on 5' RACE carrying UMI labels. No DNA is given; TCRdb re-called the 5' RACE reads and lists each CDR3 protein once. There are around 63,000 distinct CDR3 sequences in the sample, with about 0.84% held by the top ten. General study findings and limits: Hydrophobicity was higher for TRB CDR3s found in CXCR3-positive naive cells than in CXCR3-negative naive cells.

The CDR3 covers 19 residues. Per germline, CDR1 SGHRS and CDR2 YFSETQ. In the case of this clonotype: Its antigen remains unidentified.

The chain employs TRBV5-1 and TRBJ2-6; checking the TCRdb D call of TRBD2 is not possible without DNA. Sequencing was performed on naive CXCR3+ CD8+ T cells from blood. Subset here: CD45RO-CCR7+CD27+CD95- naive CD8+ T cells expressing CXCR3 (TNR3+). This TCR derives from a human donor in good health. Some clones in this sample may be carry-over from other donors' samples. CDR3 region: CASSVGLAGALSGANVLTF.